This TCR beta chain was sequenced in a study of T-cell memory formation after mild COVID-19. Study findings and constraints: Mainly in CM and EM were contracting CD4+ clones; CD8+ were in EMRA.

The V and J ends lost 0 bases and 6 bases respectively, with 18 bases between them. CDR1 and CDR2 (germline): LGHNA, YNFKEQ. The CDR3 has 17 residues. Worth noting for this clonotype: What it binds is not known.

TCRdb processed the 5' RACE reads anew with MiXCR; each CDR3 protein has one entry. The data contain about 390,000 distinct CDR3 sequences, about 17% of them singletons. V usage is TRBV4-2 and J usage is TRBJ2-4; D may match TRBD1 or TRBD2 (6 bases each). This receptor was identified in a man between 18 and 29 years old who had mild COVID-19 (a few samples of this study predate the infection). Cell type and time point are not known. Source material: PBMCs or a T cell subset sorted from them (not recorded which). CDR3 loop: CASSQDPRPGAGNIQYF. CDR3 sequence (DNA): TGTGCCAGCAGCCAAGATCCCAGGCCGGGGGCGGGAAACATTCAGTACTTC.